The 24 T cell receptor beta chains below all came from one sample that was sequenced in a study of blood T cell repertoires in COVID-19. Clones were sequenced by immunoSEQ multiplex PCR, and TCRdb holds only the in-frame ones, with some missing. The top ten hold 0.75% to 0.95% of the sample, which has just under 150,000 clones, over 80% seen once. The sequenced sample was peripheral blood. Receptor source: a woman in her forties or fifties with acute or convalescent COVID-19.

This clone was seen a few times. The CDR3 is CASSLGRPTRGDEQFF. CDR3 nucleotide sequence: TGCGCCAGCAGTCTCGGGAGGCCTACCCGCGGGGATGAGCAGTTCTTC. V usage is TRBV23-1 and J usage is TRBJ2-1; 7 bases agree with TRBD2. TRBV23-1 is identified as an open reading frame with a role that is uncertain. V trimming: 4 bases; J trimming: 8 bases; junction bases outside the gene matches: 14. The CDR3 is made up of 16 amino acids.

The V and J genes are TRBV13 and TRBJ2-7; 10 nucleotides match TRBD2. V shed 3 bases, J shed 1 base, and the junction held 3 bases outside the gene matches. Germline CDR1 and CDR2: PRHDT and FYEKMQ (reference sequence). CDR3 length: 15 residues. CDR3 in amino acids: CASSFLAGVSYEQYF. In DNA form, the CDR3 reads TGTGCCAGCAGCTTCCTAGCGGGAGTATCCTACGAGCAGTACTTC.

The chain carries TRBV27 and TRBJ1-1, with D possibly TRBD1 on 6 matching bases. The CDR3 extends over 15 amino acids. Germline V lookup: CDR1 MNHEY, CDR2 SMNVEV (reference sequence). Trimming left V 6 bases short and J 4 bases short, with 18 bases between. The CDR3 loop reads CASSPWAGEGTEAFF. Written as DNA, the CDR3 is TGTGCCAGCAGCCCCTGGGCAGGGGAGGGCACTGAAGCTTTCTTT.

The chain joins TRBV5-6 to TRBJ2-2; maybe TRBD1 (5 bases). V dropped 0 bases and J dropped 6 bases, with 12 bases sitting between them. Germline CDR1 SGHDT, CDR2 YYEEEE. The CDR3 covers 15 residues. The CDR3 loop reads CASSLAAGWAGELFF. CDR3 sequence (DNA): TGTGCCAGCAGCTTGGCGGCAGGGTGGGCCGGGGAGCTGTTTTTT.

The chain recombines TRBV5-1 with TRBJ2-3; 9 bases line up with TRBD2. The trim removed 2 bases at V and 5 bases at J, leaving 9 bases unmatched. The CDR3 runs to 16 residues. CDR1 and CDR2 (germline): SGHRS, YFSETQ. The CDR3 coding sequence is TGCGCCAGCAGCTTCCAAGGGACTAGCTGGGTAGATACGCAGTATTTT. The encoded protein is CASSFQGTSWVDTQYF.

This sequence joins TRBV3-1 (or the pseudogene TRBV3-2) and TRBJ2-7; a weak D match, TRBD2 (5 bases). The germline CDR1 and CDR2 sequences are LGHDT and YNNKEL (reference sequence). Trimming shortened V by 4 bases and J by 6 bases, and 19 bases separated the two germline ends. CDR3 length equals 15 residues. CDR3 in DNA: TGTGCCAGCAGCCCACCCCTGGCGGGTCGGGGCGAGCAGTACTTC. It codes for CASSPPLAGRGEQYF.

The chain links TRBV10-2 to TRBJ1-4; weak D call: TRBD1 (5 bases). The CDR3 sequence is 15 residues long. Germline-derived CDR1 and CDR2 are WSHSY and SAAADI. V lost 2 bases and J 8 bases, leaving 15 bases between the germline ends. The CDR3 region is CASSEILQGGEKLFF. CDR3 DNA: TGCGCCAGCAGTGAGATATTGCAGGGAGGCGAAAAACTGTTTTTT.

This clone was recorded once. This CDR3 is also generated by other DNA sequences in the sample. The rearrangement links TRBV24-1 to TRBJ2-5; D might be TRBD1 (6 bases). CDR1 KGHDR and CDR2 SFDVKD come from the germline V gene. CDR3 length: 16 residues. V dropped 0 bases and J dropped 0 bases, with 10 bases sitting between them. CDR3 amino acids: CATSDLSRGHQETQYF. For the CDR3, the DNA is TGTGCCACCAGTGATTTGTCCAGGGGACACCAAGAGACCCAGTACTTC.

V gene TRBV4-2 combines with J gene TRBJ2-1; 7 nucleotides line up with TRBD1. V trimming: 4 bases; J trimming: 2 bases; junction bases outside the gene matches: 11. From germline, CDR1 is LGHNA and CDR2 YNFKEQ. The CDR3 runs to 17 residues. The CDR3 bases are TGTGCCAGCAGCCTATCGTCGGCCAGGGGGACCTACAATGAGCAGTTCTTC. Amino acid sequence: CASSLSSARGTYNEQFF.

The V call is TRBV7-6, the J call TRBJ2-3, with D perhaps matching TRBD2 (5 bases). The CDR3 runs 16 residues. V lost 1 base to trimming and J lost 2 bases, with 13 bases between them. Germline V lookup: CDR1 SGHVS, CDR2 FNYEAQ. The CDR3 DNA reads TGTGCCAGCAGCTTAGAAAGTAGCGACCCCACAGATACGCAGTATTTT. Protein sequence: CASSLESSDPTDTQYF.

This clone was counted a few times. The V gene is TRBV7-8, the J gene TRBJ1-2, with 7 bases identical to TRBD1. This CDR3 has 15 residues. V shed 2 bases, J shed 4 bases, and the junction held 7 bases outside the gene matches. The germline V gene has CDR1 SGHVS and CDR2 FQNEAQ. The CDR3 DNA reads TGTGCCAGCAGCTTACCTTTAGGACAGGTCTATGGCTACACCTTC. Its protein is CASSLPLGQVYGYTF.

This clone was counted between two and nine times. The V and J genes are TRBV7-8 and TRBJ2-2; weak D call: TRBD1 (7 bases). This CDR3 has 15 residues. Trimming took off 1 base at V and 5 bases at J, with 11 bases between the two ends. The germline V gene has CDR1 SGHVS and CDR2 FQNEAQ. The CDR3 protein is CASSLGPGGTGELFF. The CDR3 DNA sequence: TGTGCCAGCAGCTTAGGGCCAGGGGGGACCGGGGAGCTGTTTTTT.

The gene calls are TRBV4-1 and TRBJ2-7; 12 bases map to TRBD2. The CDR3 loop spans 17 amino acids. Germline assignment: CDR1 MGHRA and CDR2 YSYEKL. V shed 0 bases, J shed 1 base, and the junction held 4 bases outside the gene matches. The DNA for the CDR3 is TGCGCCAGCAGCCAAGACACTAGCGGGAGGTTATCCTACGAGCAGTACTTC. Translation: CASSQDTSGRLSYEQYF.

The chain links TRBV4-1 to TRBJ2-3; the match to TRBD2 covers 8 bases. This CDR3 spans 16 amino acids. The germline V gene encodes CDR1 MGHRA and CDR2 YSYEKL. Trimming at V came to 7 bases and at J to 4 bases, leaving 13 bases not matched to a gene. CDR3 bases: TGCGCCAGCACTCATGTACCGGGACTAGAGCCAGATACGCAGTATTTT. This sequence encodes CASTHVPGLEPDTQYF.

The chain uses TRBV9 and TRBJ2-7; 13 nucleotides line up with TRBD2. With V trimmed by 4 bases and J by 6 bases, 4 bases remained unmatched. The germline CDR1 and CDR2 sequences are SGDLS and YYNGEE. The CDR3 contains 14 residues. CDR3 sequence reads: CASSFRTSGGEQYF. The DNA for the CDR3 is TGTGCCAGCAGCTTCCGGACTAGCGGGGGCGAGCAGTACTTC.

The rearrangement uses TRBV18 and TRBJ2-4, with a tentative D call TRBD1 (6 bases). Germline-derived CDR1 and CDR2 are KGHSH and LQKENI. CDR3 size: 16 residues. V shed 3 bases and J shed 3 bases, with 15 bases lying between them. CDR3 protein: CASSPGAGVVKNIQYF. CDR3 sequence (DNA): TGTGCCAGCTCACCCGGGGCAGGGGTGGTCAAAAACATTCAGTACTTC.

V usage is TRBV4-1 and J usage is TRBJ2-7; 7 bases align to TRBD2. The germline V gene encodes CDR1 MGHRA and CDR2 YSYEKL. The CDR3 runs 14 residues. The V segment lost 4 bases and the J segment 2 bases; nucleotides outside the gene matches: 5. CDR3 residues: CASSRSGLTYEQYF. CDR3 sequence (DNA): TGCGCCAGCAGCCGTTCGGGACTAACCTACGAGCAGTACTTC.

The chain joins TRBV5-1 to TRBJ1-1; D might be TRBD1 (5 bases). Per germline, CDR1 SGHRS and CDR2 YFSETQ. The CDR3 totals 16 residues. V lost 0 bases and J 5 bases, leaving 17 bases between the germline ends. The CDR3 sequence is CASSLVEVGRRTEAFF. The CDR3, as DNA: TGCGCCAGCAGCTTGGTGGAAGTGGGGCGGCGGACTGAAGCTTTCTTT.

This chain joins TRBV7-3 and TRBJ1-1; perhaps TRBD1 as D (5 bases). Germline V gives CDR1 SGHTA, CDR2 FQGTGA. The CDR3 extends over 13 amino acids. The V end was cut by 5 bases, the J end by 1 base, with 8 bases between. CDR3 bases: TGTGCCAGCAGCCTGCAGGGGAACACTGAAGCTTTCTTT. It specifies CASSLQGNTEAFF.

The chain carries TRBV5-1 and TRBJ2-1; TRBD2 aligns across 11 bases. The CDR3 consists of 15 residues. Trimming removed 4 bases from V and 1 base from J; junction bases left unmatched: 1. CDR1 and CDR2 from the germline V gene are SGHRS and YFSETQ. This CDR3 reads CASSPSGGSYNEQFF. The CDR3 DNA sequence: TGCGCCAGCAGCCCTAGCGGGGGGTCCTACAATGAGCAGTTCTTC.

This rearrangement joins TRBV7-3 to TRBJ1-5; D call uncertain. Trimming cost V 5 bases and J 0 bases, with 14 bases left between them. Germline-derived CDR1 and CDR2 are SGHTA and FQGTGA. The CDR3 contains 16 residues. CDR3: CASSPSRSGSNQPQHF. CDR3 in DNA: TGTGCCAGCAGCCCCTCGCGCAGCGGTAGCAATCAGCCCCAGCATTTT. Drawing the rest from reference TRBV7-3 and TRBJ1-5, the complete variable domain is GAGVSQTPSNKVTEKGKYVELRCDPISGHTALYWYRQSLGQGPEFLIYFQGTGAADDSGLPNDRFFAVRPEGSVSTLKIQRTERGDSAVYLCASSPSRSGSNQPQHFGDGTRLSIL.

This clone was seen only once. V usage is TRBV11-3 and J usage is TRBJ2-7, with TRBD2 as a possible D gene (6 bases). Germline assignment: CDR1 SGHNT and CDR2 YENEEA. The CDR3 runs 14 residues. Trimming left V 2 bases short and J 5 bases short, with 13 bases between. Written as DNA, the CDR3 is TGTGCCAGCAGCTTACGGGGGAAGGAGGACGAGCAGTACTTC. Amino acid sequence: CASSLRGKEDEQYF.

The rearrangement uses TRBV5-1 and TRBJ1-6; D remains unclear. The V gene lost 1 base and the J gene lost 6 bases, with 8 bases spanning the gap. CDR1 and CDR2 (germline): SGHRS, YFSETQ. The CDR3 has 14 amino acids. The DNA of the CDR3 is TGCGCCAGCAGCTTGAGCAGGTCTAATTCACCCCTCCACTTT. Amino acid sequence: CASSLSRSNSPLHF.

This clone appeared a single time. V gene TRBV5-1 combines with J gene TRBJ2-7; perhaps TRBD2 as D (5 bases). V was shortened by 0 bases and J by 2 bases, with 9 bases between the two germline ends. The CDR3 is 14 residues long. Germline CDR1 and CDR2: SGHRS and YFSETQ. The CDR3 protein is CASSLAAVAYEQYF. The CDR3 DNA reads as TGCGCCAGCAGCTTGGCAGCGGTTGCCTACGAGCAGTACTTC.